This T cell receptor (beta chain) was found in a study of prognosis after radiotherapy for stage I lung cancer. Study summary: It was between early 2018 and January 2019 that stage I non-small cell lung cancer patients were enrolled.

Broader study findings: Reportedly, TRBV and TRBJ gene usage varied with metastasis presence.

This clonotype has ten or more counts. The antigen remains undetermined. The authors amplified TCR beta CDR3 from genomic DNA using two-round multiplex PCR. Round-one PCR had primers specific to each TRBV and TRBJ gene. In TCRdb, the multiplex PCR reads were re-called with MiXCR into one record per CDR3 protein. The data show 51,000 or so distinct CDR3 sequences, about 32% seen once. This CDR3 is built from 13 residues. V was trimmed by 2 bases and J by 4 bases, leaving 6 bases between them. Germline values: CDR1 DFQATT, CDR2 SNEGSKA (reference sequence). This receptor was identified in a donor of 50 years or more with non-small cell lung cancer. Sequencing was performed on PBMCs, taken before or after stereotactic body radiation therapy (not recorded which). The chain couples TRBV20-1 to TRBJ1-6; no clear D gene. The CDR3: CSARRTYNSPLHF. CDR3 nucleotides: TGCAGTGCTAGACGGACTTATAATTCACCCCTCCACTTT.